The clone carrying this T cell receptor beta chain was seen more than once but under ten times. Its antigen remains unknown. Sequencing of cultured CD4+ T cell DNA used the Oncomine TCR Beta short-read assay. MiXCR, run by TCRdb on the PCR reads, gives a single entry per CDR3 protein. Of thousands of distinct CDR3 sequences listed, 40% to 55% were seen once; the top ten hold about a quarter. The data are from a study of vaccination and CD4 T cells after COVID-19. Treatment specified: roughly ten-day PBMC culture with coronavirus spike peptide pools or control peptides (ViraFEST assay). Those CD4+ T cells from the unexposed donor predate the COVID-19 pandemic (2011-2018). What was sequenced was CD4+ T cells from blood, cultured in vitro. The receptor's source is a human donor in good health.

The CDR3: CASSYSGTGGPNSPLHF. The CDR3 DNA sequence: TGTGCCAGCAGTTACTCCGGGACAGGGGGCCCTAATTCACCCCTCCACTTT. The V gene is TRBV6-5, the J gene TRBJ1-6, with TRBD1 matching 12 bases. Losses at the gene ends were 0 bases for V and 6 bases for J; bases not matched to a gene: 3. In germline, CDR1 is MNHEY, CDR2 SVGAGI. The CDR3 runs to 17 residues.